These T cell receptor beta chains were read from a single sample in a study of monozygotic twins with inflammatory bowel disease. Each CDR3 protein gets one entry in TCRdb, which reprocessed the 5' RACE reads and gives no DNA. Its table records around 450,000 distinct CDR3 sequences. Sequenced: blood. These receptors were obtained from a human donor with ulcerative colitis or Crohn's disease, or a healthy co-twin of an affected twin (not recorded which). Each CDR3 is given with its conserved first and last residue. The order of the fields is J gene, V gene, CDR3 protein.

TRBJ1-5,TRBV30,CAWPAEPHQPQHF
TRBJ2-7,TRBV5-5,CASSLGPGYTYEQYF
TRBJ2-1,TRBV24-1,CATSGRGLGGDEQFF
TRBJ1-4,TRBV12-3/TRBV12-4,CASSLDAATNEKLFF
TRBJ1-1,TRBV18,CASSPQVQNTEAFF
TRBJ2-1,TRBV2,CASTTRGREQFF
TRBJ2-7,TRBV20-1,CSATGLAGGLYEQYF
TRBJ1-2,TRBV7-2,CASSLVSFGGLYTF
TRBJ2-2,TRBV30,CAWWGGSTGELFF
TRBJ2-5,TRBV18,CASSPGPETQYF
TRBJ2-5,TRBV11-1,CASSFSQFALRGVEETQYF
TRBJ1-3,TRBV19,CASSSLLTGPGNTIYF
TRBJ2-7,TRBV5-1,CASSMDVVYEQYF
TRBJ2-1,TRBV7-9,CASSRTSGVEQFF
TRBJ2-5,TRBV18,CASSSRLEGNPRETQYF
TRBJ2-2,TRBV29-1,CSVEGAGELFF
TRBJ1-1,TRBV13,CASSLRTGRITEAFF
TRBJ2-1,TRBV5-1,CASSGLAGGPTEQFF
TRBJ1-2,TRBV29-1,CSAGGQDRGVYGYTF
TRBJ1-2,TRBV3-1,CASSFRTAGAYGYTF
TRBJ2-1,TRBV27,CASSLAGASNEQFF
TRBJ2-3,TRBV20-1,CSARGEKFTDTQYF
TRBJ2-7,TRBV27,CASSLLPEGWGKEQYF
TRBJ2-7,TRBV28,CASRPLDPMGAYEQYF